The 27 T cell receptor beta chains listed next were all sequenced from one sample in a study of shared clonotypes between healthy human individuals. The table came from immunoSEQ multiplex PCR; TCRdb's copy has only in-frame clones and leaves some out. The sample carries roughly 2,500,000 clones, over 85% recorded once. The sample consisted of naive CD4+ T cells from PBMCs. The subset is: CD45RA+ positively selected. The receptor set was obtained from a man younger than 35 in good health. Some clones in this sample may be carry-over from other donors' samples.

The chain employs TRBV27 and TRBJ1-5; D not certain. V lost 6 bases and J lost 3, with 15 bases in between. Germline CDR1 and CDR2: MNHEY and SMNVEV (reference sequence). This CDR3 spans 15 amino acids. Written as DNA, the CDR3 is TGTGCCAGCAGAGAGAATAGCCTAATCAATCAGCCCCAGCATTTT. It is translated as CASRENSLINQPQHF.

This sequence joins TRBV18 and TRBJ2-4; the D is unclear. This CDR3 region has 14 residues. The germline V and J ends were trimmed by 3 bases and 7 bases, with 13 bases remaining between them. Germline V gene sequence: CDR1 KGHSH, CDR2 LQKENI. CDR3 protein: CASSPGPQRNIQYF. CDR3 bases: TGTGCCAGCTCACCCGGGCCCCAGAGGAACATTCAGTACTTC.

CDR3 DNA: TGCGCCAGCAGCCTTCTAGCGCACGATACAGATACGCAGTATTTT. It encodes CASSLLAHDTDTQYF. This sequence joins TRBV4-3 and TRBJ2-3, with D perhaps TRBD2 (6 bases). Looked up from germline, CDR1 is LGHNA and CDR2 is YSLEER. The ends were cut back, 4 bases at V and 3 bases at J, with 14 bases in the middle. The CDR3 has 15 residues.

The chain couples TRBV5-1 to TRBJ2-5; 9 bases map to TRBD2. V lost 4 bases, J lost 5 bases, and 9 bases stayed unmatched. CDR3 length: 15 amino acids. CDR1 SGHRS and CDR2 YFSETQ come from the germline V gene. CDR3 DNA: TGCGCCAGCAGCCCGGCTAGCGGGACAGTCGAGACCCAGTACTTC. Amino acids: CASSPASGTVETQYF. Combining the CDR3 with reference TRBV5-1 and TRBJ2-5 gives the whole variable domain KAGVTQTPRYLIKTRGQQVTLSCSPISGHRSVSWYQQTPGQGLQFLFEYFSETQRNKGNFPGRFSGRQFSNSRSEMNVSTLELGDSALYLCASSPASGTVETQYFGPGTRLLVL.

The V and J genes are TRBV15 and TRBJ1-5, with no clear D. The CDR3 totals 13 residues. Germline values: CDR1 LNHNV, CDR2 YYDKDF (reference sequence). Trimming took off 0 bases at V and 5 bases at J, with 5 bases between the two ends. The CDR3 here is CATSRDPDQPQHF. The CDR3 nucleotides are TGTGCCACCAGCAGAGATCCAGATCAGCCCCAGCATTTT.

The CDR3, as DNA: TGCAGCGTTGGAGCTCTTGGGGGAGGGCCAGGGACGCAGTATTTT. It yields the protein CSVGALGGGPGTQYF. The chain uses TRBV29-1 and TRBJ2-3, with 7 positions matching TRBD2. The germline CDR1 and CDR2 sequences are SQVTM and ANQGSEA. The CDR3 spans 15 residues. The ends lost 4 bases at V and 9 bases at J; junction bases unmatched: 16.

V gene TRBV14 combines with J gene TRBJ1-3; the D gene is possibly TRBD1 (5 bases). Germline CDR1 and CDR2: SGHDN and FVKESK. V was pared by 4 bases and J by 3 bases, with 28 bases between. This CDR3 contains 20 residues. CDR3 sequence reads: CASSRSGRDDTLVLGNTIYF. CDR3 coding DNA: TGTGCCAGCAGCCGCTCAGGGAGGGACGACACTTTAGTCCTTGGAAACACCATATATTTT.

J is TRBJ1-2 and V is TRBV6-5, with 7 bases that match TRBD1. CDR3 length equals 13 residues. Germline assignment: CDR1 MNHEY and CDR2 SVGAGI. Unmatched junction bases numbered 5, after V lost 6 bases and J lost 4 bases. Written as DNA, the CDR3 is TGTGCCAGCAGCTTACAGGGGTTCTATGGCTACACCTTC. The encoded protein is CASSLQGFYGYTF.

This chain joins TRBV2 and TRBJ1-1, with D hard to call. The length of the CDR3 is 13 residues. CDR1 SNHLY and CDR2 FYNNEI come from the germline V gene. The V gene lost 6 bases and the J gene lost 4 bases, with 12 bases spanning the gap. For the CDR3, the DNA is TGTGCCAGCAGACCCATAGCGGGCACTGAAGCTTTCTTT. As protein: CASRPIAGTEAFF.

The DNA of the CDR3 is TGTGCCATCAGGACCTCGGACAGGGGTTTTGGCTACACCTTC. Translation: CAIRTSDRGFGYTF. V is TRBV10-3 and J is TRBJ1-2; 9 bases line up with TRBD1. V shed 6 bases and J 7 bases; nucleotides not matched to a gene: 9. This CDR3 is built from 14 residues. CDR1 is ENHRY, CDR2 SYGVKD, per germline.

The V and J genes are TRBV5-1 and TRBJ2-1, with D unresolved. Trimming left V 7 bases short and J 0 bases short, with 11 bases between. CDR3 length: 14 residues. Looked up from germline, CDR1 is SGHRS and CDR2 is YFSETQ. CDR3 bases: TGCGCCAGCTACGGATCTCACTCCTACAATGAGCAGTTCTTC. This encodes CASYGSHSYNEQFF.

The J gene is TRBJ1-1, the V gene TRBV5-5; D is undetermined. V was shortened by 1 base and J by 0 bases, with 10 bases between the two germline ends. The germline CDR1 and CDR2 sequences are SGHKS and YYEKEE (reference sequence). CDR3 size: 15 residues. The CDR3 DNA follows: TGTGCCAGCAGCTTGACAGCAGTTATGAACACTGAAGCTTTCTTT. Translation: CASSLTAVMNTEAFF.

The chain carries TRBV9 and TRBJ2-7, with 8 bases fitting TRBD1. Per germline, CDR1 SGDLS and CDR2 YYNGEE. V lost 0 bases and J lost 3; bases outside the gene matches: 2. CDR3 size: 14 residues. The CDR3 DNA follows: TGTGCCAGCAGCGTAGCTGGGACAGGCTACGAGCAGTACTTC. Translated, it gives CASSVAGTGYEQYF.

The V call is TRBV27, the J call TRBJ2-6, with TRBD2 matching 8 bases. This CDR3 has 19 amino acids. The V and J ends lost 3 bases and 0 bases, in that order; junction bases with no gene match: 10. The germline V gene has CDR1 MNHEY and CDR2 SMNVEV (reference sequence). CDR3 in DNA: TGTGCCAGCAGTTTCGAGGTAGGGCTAGCGGGCTCTGGGGCCAACGTCCTGACTTTC. It translates to CASSFEVGLAGSGANVLTF.

The chain is built from TRBV18 and TRBJ2-3, with 8 bases lining up with TRBD2. Looked up from germline, CDR1 is KGHSH and CDR2 is LQKENI. J was trimmed by 0 bases and V by 4 bases; bases with no gene match: 0. The CDR3 length is 14 residues. CDR3: CASSLAGSTDTQYF. CDR3 DNA sequence: TGTGCCAGCTCACTAGCGGGGAGCACAGATACGCAGTATTTT.

This clone was observed once. The V call is TRBV27, the J call TRBJ1-1, with D uncertain. CDR1 MNHEY and CDR2 SMNVEV come from the germline V gene (reference sequence). Deletions cut 2 bases from V and 11 bases from J, with 12 bases between. There are 12 residues in the CDR3. The CDR3 sequence: CASSLKGGGAFF. CDR3 DNA sequence: TGTGCCAGCAGTTTAAAGGGTGGAGGCGCTTTCTTT.

This clone occurred a few times. V is TRBV4-2 and J is TRBJ1-1, with TRBD1 identical over 7 bases. Per germline, CDR1 LGHNA and CDR2 YNFKEQ. The V gene end was trimmed by 3 bases and the J gene end by 2 bases; junction bases not matched to a gene: 3. This CDR3 spans 14 amino acids. CDR3 DNA sequence: TGTGCCAGCAGCCAGGAGGGGGCAAACACTGAAGCTTTCTTT. Amino acid sequence: CASSQEGANTEAFF.

CDR3 region: CASSLRGTKSSYEQYF. As DNA, the CDR3 is TGTGCCAGTAGTCTCAGGGGCACAAAGAGCTCCTACGAGCAGTACTTC. The V and J genes are TRBV19 and TRBJ2-7; tentatively, D is TRBD1 (6 bases). CDR3 length equals 16 residues. Deletions cut 5 bases from V and 0 bases from J, with 17 bases between. Germline CDR1 LNHDA, CDR2 SQIVND (reference sequence).

The chain employs TRBV28 and TRBJ1-3; TRBD1 matches 7 bases. CDR3 length: 17 amino acids. V lost 1 base to trimming and J lost 0 bases; unmatched junction nucleotides: 6. Germline CDR1 reads MDHEN; CDR2 reads SYDVKM. The CDR3 loop is CASSLYSGGSSGNTIYF. The DNA of the CDR3 is TGTGCCAGCAGTTTATATTCAGGGGGTTCCTCTGGAAACACCATATATTTT.

This clone was detected only once. Written as DNA, the CDR3 is TGTGCCAGCAGCTCCCCCGGGACAGGGGGCGATGGCTACACCTTC. Its protein product is CASSSPGTGGDGYTF. The chain couples TRBV5-4 to TRBJ1-2; 12 bases align to TRBD1. With V trimmed by 3 bases and J by 6 bases, 6 bases remained unmatched. In germline, CDR1 is SGHNT, CDR2 YYREEE (reference sequence). This CDR3 region has 15 residues.

V gene TRBV21-1 combines with J gene TRBJ2-5. TRBV21-1 is designated a pseudogene. This CDR3 region has 13 residues. The CDR3 coding sequence is TGTGCCAGCAGCAAAGGGGGCGGGGAGACCCAGTACTTC. This gives the protein CASSKGGGETQYF.

This sequence joins TRBV6-5 and TRBJ2-2, with 8 nucleotides matching TRBD1. The trim removed 6 bases at V and 6 bases at J, leaving 3 bases unmatched. This CDR3 has 13 residues. Looked up from germline, CDR1 is MNHEY and CDR2 is SVGAGI. The CDR3 DNA is TGTGCCAGCAGGGCGGACAGGGCCGGGGAGCTGTTTTTT. This sequence encodes CASRADRAGELFF.

The CDR3 sequence is CASSLSGQGYTEAFF. DNA for the CDR3: TGTGCCAGCAGTTTATCTGGACAGGGTTACACTGAAGCTTTCTTT. The chain couples TRBV28 to TRBJ1-1; the match to TRBD1 covers 8 bases. Trimming at V came to 1 base and at J to 3 bases, leaving 4 bases not matched to a gene. Germline values: CDR1 MDHEN, CDR2 SYDVKM. This CDR3 has 15 residues.

The CDR3 DNA reads TGTGCCAGCGTACGGACAGGTCAAGAGACCCAGTACTTC. Its translation is CASVRTGQETQYF. The gene calls are TRBV2 and TRBJ2-5, with TRBD1 identical over 7 bases. The CDR3 contains 13 residues. V lost 8 bases to trimming and J lost 2 bases; unmatched junction nucleotides: 5. From germline, CDR1 is SNHLY and CDR2 FYNNEI.

This clone was observed a single time. The chain has TRBV5-1 and TRBJ2-7; D not certain. There are 14 residues in the CDR3. Germline values: CDR1 SGHRS, CDR2 YFSETQ. V was trimmed by 0 bases and J by 2 bases, leaving 9 bases between them. For the CDR3, the DNA is TGCGCCAGCAGCTTGGTGGGCATTACCTACGAGCAGTACTTC. Amino acid sequence: CASSLVGITYEQYF.

The CDR3 DNA reads TGTGCCAGCAGGAAAACCGGGACAGGGATCTATGGCTACACCTTC. Its protein product is CASRKTGTGIYGYTF. The chain is built from TRBV21-1 and TRBJ1-2; the D segment call TRBD1 is taken from the table without a DNA check. TRBV21-1 is a pseudogene locus. The CDR3 contains 15 residues.

The chain couples TRBV2 to TRBJ1-2; perhaps TRBD1 as D (5 bases). V lost 7 bases and J lost 1, with 19 bases in between. The CDR3 sequence is 16 residues long. Germline CDR1 reads SNHLY; CDR2 reads FYNNEI. This chain's CDR3 is CASTMIRGGVNYGYTF. The CDR3 coding sequence is TGTGCCAGCACCATGATCCGGGGCGGCGTTAACTATGGCTACACCTTC.